This entry lists 23 T cell receptor beta chains sequenced from one sample in a study of blood T cells in healthy people across ages. A J-beta primer mix and a sample-barcoded 5' primer were used in a second PCR of about 7 to 11 cycles. TCRdb re-called the 5' RACE reads with MiXCR, one entry per CDR3 protein. The profile covers about 1.8 million distinct CDR3 sequences, with around half appearing a single time and more than 2% taken by the ten largest. The specimen was blood. Every receptor here comes from a middle-aged woman in good health.

The chain has TRBV20-1 and TRBJ2-4, with 13 bases matching TRBD2. The germline CDR1 and CDR2 sequences are DFQATT and SNEGSKA (reference sequence). This CDR3 has 16 residues. The V gene end was trimmed by 4 bases and the J gene end by 6 bases; junction bases not matched to a gene: 9. This CDR3 reads CSAMGLAGRFGNIQYF. CDR3 nucleotide sequence: TGCAGTGCTATGGGACTAGCGGGGCGGTTCGGAAACATTCAGTACTTC.

The chain has TRBV10-3 and TRBJ1-1; D unclear. The CDR3 runs to 12 residues. The V end was cut by 3 bases, the J end by 7 bases, with 9 bases between. Germline loops: CDR1 ENHRY, CDR2 SYGVKD. Written as DNA, the CDR3 is TGTGCCATCAGTGATATGACCCATGAAGCTTTCTTT. This codes for CAISDMTHEAFF.

Note on this clonotype: A junction end diverges from the germline sequence, so it may reflect a read error. This chain joins TRBV18 and TRBJ2-7; D might be TRBD1 (6 bases). Germline CDR1 is KGHSH and CDR2 is LQKENI. There are 13 residues in the CDR3. CDR3 coding DNA: TGTGCCAGCTCACCATACCAGGGGTACGGGCAGTACTTC. Protein: CASSPYQGYGQYF.

This clonotype was detected only a few times. This sequence joins TRBV5-1 and TRBJ2-3; no definite D call. The germline CDR1 and CDR2 sequences are SGHRS and YFSETQ. With 5 bases removed from V and 4 bases from J, the gap between germline ends came to 8 bases. This CDR3 comprises 12 residues. This chain's CDR3 is CASRLLADTQYF. The CDR3 nucleotides read TGCGCCAGCAGGTTACTCGCAGATACGCAGTATTTT.

This clonotype was counted between two and nine times. The chain joins TRBV20-1 to TRBJ1-2; no firm D call. This CDR3 is 15 amino acids long. With 0 bases removed from V and 2 bases from J, the gap between germline ends came to 13 bases. The germline gives CDR1 DFQATT, CDR2 SNEGSKA (reference sequence). The CDR3 nucleotides are TGCAGTGCTAGAGATATGGGAAAGTCAAACTATGGCTACACCTTC. Encoded protein: CSARDMGKSNYGYTF.

V and J are TRBV5-1 and TRBJ2-2; either TRBD1 or TRBD2 may supply D (6 bases each). V was trimmed by 0 bases and J by 1 base, leaving 13 bases between them. CDR1 and CDR2 from the germline V gene are SGHRS and YFSETQ. The CDR3 runs to 17 residues. The CDR3 DNA follows: TGCGCCAGCAGCTTGGCGGGGGCCGGGCGGAACACCGGGGAGCTGTTTTTT. Translated: CASSLAGAGRNTGELFF. The full variable domain, completed using reference TRBV5-1 and TRBJ2-2, is KAGVTQTPRYLIKTRGQQVTLSCSPISGHRSVSWYQQTPGQGLQFLFEYFSETQRNKGNFPGRFSGRQFSNSRSEMNVSTLELGDSALYLCASSLAGAGRNTGELFFGEGSRLTVL.

This clonotype was observed a few times. V usage is TRBV15 and J usage is TRBJ2-5; TRBD2 matches at 9 bases. V gave up 2 bases and J gave up 1 base; unmatched junction bases: 2. This CDR3 spans 15 amino acids. Germline V CDR1 and CDR2: LNHNV, YYDKDF (reference sequence). The CDR3 region has the DNA TGTGCCACCAGCAGACTAGCGGGACCCCAAGAGACCCAGTACTTC. It translates to CATSRLAGPQETQYF.

The V and J genes are TRBV4-3 and TRBJ2-7, with 7 nucleotides matching TRBD1. Per the germline V gene, CDR1 is LGHNA and CDR2 is YSLEER. The trim removed 0 bases at V and 2 bases at J, leaving 13 bases unmatched. The CDR3 covers 18 residues. The CDR3 protein is CASSQDKDRVSRAYEQYF. CDR3 nucleotide sequence: TGCGCCAGCAGCCAAGACAAAGACAGGGTATCAAGGGCCTACGAGCAGTACTTC.

The V call is TRBV3-1, the J call TRBJ2-1, with D uncertain. CDR3 size: 11 residues. The V and J ends lost 5 bases and 6 bases respectively, with 5 bases between them. From germline, CDR1 is LGHDT and CDR2 YNNKEL (reference sequence). The CDR3, as DNA: TGTGCCAGCAGCAAGCTCAATGAGCAGTTCTTC. It translates to CASSKLNEQFF.

This chain links TRBV12-3 or TRBV12-4 with TRBJ2-3; 13 bases fit TRBD2. The V and J ends lost 3 bases and 1 base, in that order; junction bases with no gene match: 7. This CDR3 region has 18 residues. DNA for the CDR3: TGTGCCAGCAGTTTCACCCGAGGACTAGCGGGGGGCACAGATACGCAGTATTTT. Protein product: CASSFTRGLAGGTDTQYF.

This chain joins TRBV7-8 and TRBJ1-3, with a possible D match to TRBD1 (5 bases). Trimming stripped 6 bases from V and 2 bases from J, with 11 bases between. Looked up from germline, CDR1 is SGHVS and CDR2 is FQNEAQ. The CDR3 consists of 14 residues. CDR3 coding DNA: TGTGCCAGCAGAATAGGGACGGCTGGAAACACCATATATTTT. Protein product: CASRIGTAGNTIYF. Complete variable domain (other parts from reference TRBV7-8 and TRBJ1-3): GAGVSQSPRYKVAKRGQDVALRCDPISGHVSLFWYQQALGQGPEFLTYFQNEAQLDKSGLPSDRFFAERPEGSVSTLKIQRTQQEDSAVYLCASRIGTAGNTIYFGEGSWLTVV.

In its sample, this clonotype was seen once. The V call is TRBV3-1, the J call TRBJ1-2, with D unclear. This CDR3 is built from 14 residues. Trimming cost V 2 bases and J 4 bases, with 11 bases left between them. Per the germline V gene, CDR1 is LGHDT and CDR2 is YNNKEL (reference sequence). The DNA of the CDR3 is TGTGCCAGCAGCCAATTCTTGCTGGGCTATGGCTACACCTTC. Translating it yields CASSQFLLGYGYTF.

This rearrangement joins TRBV20-1 to TRBJ1-5, with D perhaps matching TRBD1 (6 bases). V lost 0 bases to trimming and J lost 5 bases, with 11 bases between them. Germline V gene lookup returns CDR1 DFQATT and CDR2 SNEGSKA (reference sequence). The length of the CDR3 is 14 residues. The CDR3 bases are TGCAGTGCTAGAGACAGGGGTATCTATCAGCCCCAGCATTTT. Translating it yields CSARDRGIYQPQHF.

V is TRBV7-2 and J is TRBJ2-7; TRBD1 matches at 7 bases. V was clipped by 3 bases and J by 6 bases; unmatched bases: 11. The CDR3 totals 15 residues. Germline values: CDR1 SGHTA, CDR2 FQGNSA. CDR3 protein: CASSFARTGITEQYF. The CDR3 DNA is TGTGCCAGCAGCTTCGCCAGGACAGGAATTACCGAGCAGTACTTC.

The gene calls are TRBV19 and TRBJ1-1; D uncertain. Deletions cut 4 bases from V and 3 bases from J, with 15 bases between. This CDR3 is 15 amino acids long. The germline V gene encodes CDR1 LNHDA and CDR2 SQIVND (reference sequence). The DNA for the CDR3 is TGTGCCAGTAGTACGCCAGGAGAACTGCACACTGAAGCTTTCTTT. Its protein product is CASSTPGELHTEAFF.

The V call is TRBV24-1, the J call TRBJ2-5, with TRBD2 as a possible D gene (6 bases). This CDR3 has 14 residues. V dropped 7 bases and J dropped 0 bases, with 11 bases sitting between them. The germline V gene has CDR1 KGHDR and CDR2 SFDVKD. CDR3: CATSPGDYQETQYF. CDR3 nucleotide sequence: TGTGCCACCAGCCCGGGGGATTACCAAGAGACCCAGTACTTC.

Notes on this clonotype: The junction departs from germline at one end; a sequencing error may be responsible. This chain uses TRBV25-1 with TRBJ2-1, with 8 bases lining up with TRBD1. The CDR3 spans 15 residues. Germline loops: CDR1 MGHDK, CDR2 SYGVNS. The CDR3 protein is CASSESGQGMHEQFF. CDR3 nucleotide sequence: TGTGCTAGCAGTGAATCTGGACAGGGTATGCATGAGCAGTTCTTC.

In this sample, this clonotype turned up a few times. The chain couples TRBV4-2 to TRBJ1-6, with D unresolved. The germline gives CDR1 LGHNA, CDR2 YNFKEQ. The CDR3 extends over 16 amino acids. V lost 4 bases to trimming and J lost 8 bases, with 18 bases between them. The CDR3 protein is CASSRQQPTIDSPLHF. In nucleotides, the CDR3 is TGTGCCAGCAGCCGACAACAACCGACAATAGATTCACCCCTCCACTTT.

The rearrangement joins TRBV29-1 to TRBJ2-1; 11 bases map to TRBD2. Germline trimming cut 6 bases from V and 9 bases from J; bases unmatched to any gene: 16. The CDR3 contains 16 residues. CDR1 SQVTM and CDR2 ANQGSEA come from the germline V gene. In nucleotides, the CDR3 is TGCAGCGTGAAAGATGGGCTAGCGGGGGGACAGAGTGAGCAGTTCTTC. This sequence encodes CSVKDGLAGGQSEQFF.

This clonotype showed up just a few times. This chain links TRBV12-3 or TRBV12-4 with TRBJ2-1; the D is unclear. The CDR3 runs to 13 residues. V lost 6 bases and J lost 8, with 14 bases in between. CDR3 amino acids: CASSVGYWDEQFF. For the CDR3, the DNA is TGTGCCAGCAGCGTAGGGTACTGGGATGAGCAGTTCTTC.

This clonotype has just a few counts. The chain is built from TRBV7-6 and TRBJ2-1; 8 nucleotides agree with TRBD1. Germline loops: CDR1 SGHVS, CDR2 FNYEAQ. This CDR3 has 16 amino acids. J was trimmed by 4 bases and V by 8 bases; bases with no gene match: 13. The CDR3 region has the DNA TGTGCCAGCCGAGAGTTGGGGGGACAGGTTTACAATGAGCAGTTCTTC. Its protein product is CASRELGGQVYNEQFF.

The V and J genes are TRBV27 and TRBJ2-3; maybe TRBD2 (7 bases). Trimming shortened V by 0 bases and J by 4 bases, and 14 bases separated the two germline ends. The CDR3 extends over 16 amino acids. The V gene's germline CDR1 is MNHEY and CDR2 SMNVEV (reference sequence). The CDR3 DNA reads TGTGCCAGCAGTTTATCAGGGGGGGGGAGTGCAGATACGCAGTATTTT. Protein product: CASSLSGGGSADTQYF.

The gene calls are TRBV6-6 and TRBJ2-7, with 7 nucleotides matching TRBD1. From germline, CDR1 is MNHNY and CDR2 SVGAGI (reference sequence). V shed 4 bases, J shed 0 bases, and the junction held 6 bases outside the gene matches. The CDR3 runs to 15 residues. The CDR3 DNA reads TGTGCCAGCAGTTCAGGGGGAATCACCTCCTACGAGCAGTACTTC. Translated, it gives CASSSGGITSYEQYF.